A single sample gave rise to the 21 T cell receptor beta chains below, sequenced in a study of T cell responses to AZD1222 COVID-19 vaccine. TCRdb's copy holds only in-frame clones and misses some; the assay was immunoSEQ multiplex PCR. The sample consists of 150,000 or so clones, about nine tenths of them appearing once. Sample: peripheral blood, taken 28 days after the second dose of the MenACWY control vaccine. Source of these receptors: an adult who received the MenACWY meningococcal vaccine as a control.

CDR3: CASSLPAGSYNEQFF. CDR3 coding DNA: TGTGCCAGCAGCTTGCCGGCGGGCTCCTACAATGAGCAGTTCTTC. The chain joins TRBV5-4 to TRBJ2-1, with a possible D match to TRBD2 (5 bases). Deletions cut 1 base from V and 0 bases from J, with 8 bases between. The CDR3 is 15 residues long. The germline V gene has CDR1 SGHNT and CDR2 YYREEE (reference sequence).

This chain uses TRBV2 with TRBJ2-4; D is unresolved. Looked up from germline, CDR1 is SNHLY and CDR2 is FYNNEI. The CDR3 contains 11 residues. The V end was cut by 5 bases, the J end by 8 bases, with 7 bases between. DNA for the CDR3: TGTGCCAGCAGTTTTCCAGACATTCAGTACTTC. This codes for CASSFPDIQYF. Based on the CDR3 plus reference TRBV2 and TRBJ2-4, the full variable domain is EPEVTQTPSHQVTQMGQEVILRCVPISNHLYFYWYRQILGQKVEFLVSFYNNEISEKSEIFDDQFSVERPDGSNFTLKIRSTKLEDSAMYFCASSFPDIQYFGAGTRLSVL.

The V call is TRBV7-9, the J call TRBJ2-7, with 7 positions matching TRBD1. The CDR3 loop spans 15 amino acids. Germline V gives CDR1 SEHNR, CDR2 FQNEAQ (reference sequence). Trimming removed 6 bases from V and 3 bases from J; junction bases left unmatched: 11. Written as DNA, the CDR3 is TGTGCCAGCAGTCCCACCGGACAGGCTTTCTACGAGCAGTACTTC. As protein: CASSPTGQAFYEQYF.

The chain joins TRBV3-1 (or the pseudogene TRBV3-2) to TRBJ2-1; the match to TRBD2 covers 12 bases. CDR3 size: 18 residues. V trimming: 4 bases; J trimming: 0 bases; junction bases outside the gene matches: 7. Germline CDR1 LGHDT, CDR2 YNNKEL (reference sequence). CDR3 protein: CASSPELAGGPSYNEQFF. The CDR3 DNA follows: TGTGCCAGCAGCCCCGAACTAGCGGGAGGCCCCTCCTACAATGAGCAGTTCTTC.

The V call is TRBV9, the J call TRBJ1-2, with a tentative D call TRBD1 (6 bases). The germline V and J ends were trimmed by 7 bases and 0 bases, with 19 bases remaining between them. The germline CDR1 and CDR2 sequences are SGDLS and YYNGEE. The CDR3 sequence is 16 residues long. The CDR3 is CASSRTGTHANYGYTF. In nucleotides, the CDR3 is TGTGCCAGCTCGCGAACCGGGACACATGCTAACTATGGCTACACCTTC.

V gene TRBV24-1 combines with J gene TRBJ2-7; 9 nucleotides line up with TRBD1. The trim removed 3 bases at V and 1 base at J, leaving 6 bases unmatched. The CDR3 has 16 residues. From germline, CDR1 is KGHDR and CDR2 SFDVKD. CDR3 DNA sequence: TGTGCCACCAGTGATGCGACAGGGGGTCGGTCCTACGAGCAGTACTTC. It translates to CATSDATGGRSYEQYF.

V is TRBV19 and J is TRBJ1-2, with 7 bases fitting TRBD1. This CDR3 spans 12 amino acids. In germline, CDR1 is LNHDA, CDR2 SQIVND (reference sequence). The junction had 11 bases not matched to a gene; V was cut back by 11 bases and J by 8 bases. The CDR3 loop reads CAGQDRVEGYTF. CDR3 sequence (DNA): TGTGCCGGACAAGACAGGGTCGAAGGCTACACCTTC.

CDR3 nucleotide sequence: TGTGCCAGCAGCTCGCCGGGACTAGCGGGAGTGAGTGAGCAGTTCTTC. Protein: CASSSPGLAGVSEQFF. The V gene is TRBV7-3, the J gene TRBJ2-1, with 14 positions matching TRBD2. Germline V gene sequence: CDR1 SGHTA, CDR2 FQGTGA. The V segment lost 4 bases and the J segment 9 bases; nucleotides outside the gene matches: 8. This CDR3 comprises 16 residues. The full variable domain, rest sourced from reference TRBV7-3 and TRBJ2-1, is GAGVSQTPSNKVTEKGKYVELRCDPISGHTALYWYRQSLGQGPEFLIYFQGTGAADDSGLPNDRFFAVRPEGSVSTLKIQRTERGDSAVYLCASSSPGLAGVSEQFFGPGTRLTVL.

This sequence joins TRBV5-1 and TRBJ2-1; 7 bases match TRBD2. Per germline, CDR1 SGHRS and CDR2 YFSETQ. V shed 5 bases and J 6 bases; nucleotides not matched to a gene: 5. The CDR3 covers 13 residues. DNA of the CDR3: TGCGCCAGCAGATCTCGGGAGGCCAATGAGCAGTTCTTC. Translating gives CASRSREANEQFF.

The sample holds one count of this clone. The gene calls are TRBV10-3 and TRBJ1-2; 8 bases line up with TRBD1. The V and J ends lost 10 bases and 1 base, in that order; junction bases with no gene match: 5. This CDR3 has 13 residues. Looked up from germline, CDR1 is ENHRY and CDR2 is SYGVKD. The CDR3 loop is CATQTGGNYGYTF. The DNA of the CDR3 is TGTGCCACCCAAACAGGGGGTAACTATGGCTACACCTTC.

The rearrangement links TRBV6-2 or TRBV6-3 to TRBJ2-1, with D perhaps matching TRBD2 (5 bases). Germline lookup yields CDR1 MNHEY and CDR2 SVGEGT. Trimming shortened V by 2 bases and J by 12 bases, and 14 bases separated the two germline ends. The CDR3 loop spans 13 amino acids. CDR3 amino acids: CASSYQDWDGQFF. For the CDR3, the DNA is TGTGCCAGCAGTTACCAGGACTGGGATGGGCAGTTCTTC.

On this clone: One junction end does not reproduce the germline sequence, and a read error may be involved. The V call is TRBV7-2, the J call TRBJ2-1; D is perhaps TRBD2 (5 bases). This CDR3 is 11 amino acids long. Germline values: CDR1 SGHTA, CDR2 FQGNSA. This CDR3 is CASSLAFEQFF. CDR3 DNA sequence: TGTGCCAGCAGCCTAGCCTTTGAGCAGTTCTTC.

The genes are TRBV18 and TRBJ2-1, with 11 bases aligning to TRBD2. This CDR3 comprises 16 residues. CDR1 and CDR2 from the germline V gene are KGHSH and LQKENI. Trimming took 4 bases from V and 3 from J; bases not matched to a gene: 5. The CDR3 coding sequence is TGTGCCAGCTCACTGAATAGCGGGGGGGACTACAATGAGCAGTTCTTC. Translation: CASSLNSGGDYNEQFF.

Note on this clone: A read error may account for a junction end that differs from germline. CDR3 in DNA: TGTGCCAGCAGCTACCGGGACAGGGTGTTT. Amino acids: CASSYRDRVF. The V gene is TRBV11-2, the J gene TRBJ1-1; 9 bases agree with TRBD1. The CDR3 runs 10 residues. Germline CDR1 SGHAT, CDR2 FQNNGV.

The CDR3 loop is CASSQDRYGYTF. The CDR3 DNA follows: TGTGCCAGCAGCCAGGACCGATATGGCTACACCTTC. The genes are TRBV7-2 and TRBJ1-2, with D hard to call. Germline V gene sequence: CDR1 SGHTA, CDR2 FQGNSA. CDR3 length: 12 amino acids. Deletions cut 5 bases from V and 5 bases from J, with 9 bases between.

The chain joins TRBV30 to TRBJ2-7; a possible D gene is TRBD1 (6 bases). CDR3 size: 13 residues. V was clipped by 0 bases and J by 3 bases, with 9 bases between them. In germline, CDR1 is GTSNPN, CDR2 SVGIG (reference sequence). CDR3 sequence: CAWSVQGGYEQYF. The CDR3 DNA is TGTGCCTGGAGTGTACAGGGCGGCTACGAGCAGTACTTC.

The rearrangement uses TRBV7-2 and TRBJ1-2; TRBD1 matches at 7 bases. This CDR3 is built from 12 residues. The ends lost 7 bases at V and 5 bases at J; junction bases unmatched: 4. Germline CDR1 and CDR2: SGHTA and FQGNSA. The CDR3 loop reads CASMKGAYGYTF. CDR3 DNA sequence: TGTGCCAGCATGAAGGGGGCTTATGGCTACACCTTC.

This chain connects TRBV19 to TRBJ1-1, with D perhaps matching TRBD1 (5 bases). Germline V gene sequence: CDR1 LNHDA, CDR2 SQIVND (reference sequence). V was shortened by 3 bases and J by 5 bases, with 13 bases between the two germline ends. CDR3 length equals 14 residues. CDR3 bases: TGTGCCAGTAGTATGAGGGGATTGCGTACTGAAGCTTTCTTT. Its translation: CASSMRGLRTEAFF.

The rearrangement uses TRBV7-3 and TRBJ2-7; 8 bases fit TRBD1. The CDR3 is 14 amino acids. Trimming cost V 6 bases and J 6 bases; bases outside gene matches: 10. From germline, CDR1 is SGHTA and CDR2 FQGTGA. CDR3 residues: CASSTTGGRFEQYF. In DNA form, the CDR3 reads TGTGCCAGCAGTACTACAGGGGGACGATTCGAGCAGTACTTC.

The V and J genes are TRBV15 and TRBJ2-1; a possible D gene is TRBD1 (6 bases). V was clipped by 5 bases and J by 3 bases, with 11 bases between them. Germline values: CDR1 LNHNV, CDR2 YYDKDF (reference sequence). The CDR3 sequence is 14 residues long. CDR3 residues: CATSRVGGYNEQFF. In DNA form, the CDR3 reads TGTGCCACCAGCCGGGTAGGGGGCTACAATGAGCAGTTCTTC. The whole variable domain, remainder taken from reference TRBV15 and TRBJ2-1, is DAMVIQNPRYQVTQFGKPVTLSCSQTLNHNVMYWYQQKSSQAPKLLFHYYDKDFNNEADTPDNFQSRRPNTSFCFLDIRSPGLGDTAMYLCATSRVGGYNEQFFGPGTRLTVL.

This clone was recorded once. This chain connects TRBV30 to TRBJ2-7; TRBD1 or TRBD2 may be the D gene (5 bases each). Germline V gene data show CDR1 as GTSNPN and CDR2 as SVGIG (reference sequence). The V end lost 5 bases, the J end lost 6 bases, and 20 bases lay between the germline ends. This CDR3 spans 14 amino acids. The CDR3 sequence: CAWGKKGTAGEQYF. CDR3 DNA: TGTGCCTGGGGGAAAAAGGGGACGGCCGGCGAGCAGTACTTC.